The clone carrying this T cell receptor beta chain was found once. Its target is not known. This may stem from a read error, because a much larger clone lies one nucleotide away. This entry is derived from a study of neurological immune-mediated disorders. In each sequencing run, over 170 million TCR-beta sequences were generated from 15-18 subjects. One entry per CDR3 protein, called by TCRdb with MiXCR from the 5' RACE reads. The table records roughly 98,000 distinct CDR3 sequences, 13% of them present only once. CDR1 and CDR2 (germline): SEHNR, FQNEAQ (reference sequence). The CDR3 covers 18 residues. Study-wide points: The study found the most TCR clonal expansion in HTLV-1-associated myelopathy and the least in multiple sclerosis, below healthy controls.

The time point is: longitudinal time-point 2. The chain employs TRBV7-9 and TRBJ1-2, with 10 bases matching TRBD1. Source material: PBMCs. This receptor was obtained from a female donor with HTLV-1-associated myelopathy (HAM/TSP). CDR3 nucleotide sequence: TGTGCCAACAGCAGAATAGACAGGGGGCATGAGTCGAACTATGGCTACACCTTC. This gives the protein CANSRIDRGHESNYGYTF.